This T cell receptor beta chain was recorded in a study of blood T cells in healthy people across ages. Primers used in a second PCR of roughly 7 to 11 cycles were a sample-barcoded 5' primer and a J-beta primer mix. All cDNA molecules were each tagged by a template-switch adaptor with 12 random nucleotides. Every sample gave at least 3 million paired-end reads containing CDR3. TCRdb re-called the 5' RACE reads through MiXCR, storing one row per CDR3 protein. Here the sample spans 1.2 million to 1.5 million distinct CDR3 sequences, around 59% being singletons. This clonotype was detected only a few times. Its target is unknown. Whole-study results and caveats: Researchers judged that diversity estimates from one million T cells fell short of true values. Older age went with lower TCR beta diversity per million T cells, in a roughly linear way.

The germline V gene has CDR1 SGHTA and CDR2 FQGNSA. V was cut by 2 bases and J by 5 bases, with 11 bases left in between. This CDR3 is built from 14 residues. This rearrangement joins TRBV7-2 to TRBJ2-3; unclear D gene. Sequenced material: blood. This clonotype originated in a young man in good health. CDR3 amino acids: CASSLLQIGDTQYF. The DNA for the CDR3 is TGTGCCAGCAGCTTATTGCAGATAGGAGATACGCAGTATTTT.